This entry lists 14 T cell receptor beta chains sequenced from one sample in a study of T-cell reconstitution after alpha-beta-depleted transplantation in children. Unique molecular identifiers were used in preparing the TCRbeta library. TCRdb reprocessed the PCR reads via MiXCR and lists one record per CDR3 protein. This table holds fewer than 750,000 distinct CDR3 sequences, roughly 24% found once. Sequencing was performed on PBMCs, mostly from graft donor cells, taken 360 days after TCRalphabeta/CD19-depleted stem cell transplant. The receptors were sampled from a boy under two years old who had a stem cell transplant for acute myeloid leukemia, so the T cells may come from the graft donor.

J is TRBJ2-3 and V is TRBV7-9; 8 nucleotides match TRBD1. The germline gives CDR1 SEHNR, CDR2 FQNEAQ (reference sequence). CDR3 size: 16 residues. The V segment lost 1 base and the J segment 2 bases; nucleotides outside the gene matches: 5. As DNA, the CDR3 is TGTGCCAGCAGCTTAGGGGGGCAGGGGGCCACAGATACGCAGTATTTT. Encoded protein: CASSLGGQGATDTQYF.

This clonotype turned up a few times. This rearrangement joins TRBV7-2 to TRBJ1-1; TRBD1 aligns across 8 bases. Per the germline V gene, CDR1 is SGHTA and CDR2 is FQGNSA. Trimming at V came to 6 bases and at J to 0 bases, leaving 6 bases not matched to a gene. CDR3 size: 15 residues. The CDR3 nucleotides read TGTGCCAGCAGTGGACAGGGTAACCTGAACACTGAAGCTTTCTTT. Its protein product is CASSGQGNLNTEAFF. The variable domain in full, with the rest retrieved from reference TRBV7-2 and TRBJ1-1, is GAGVSQSPSNKVTEKGKDVELRCDPISGHTALYWYRQSLGQGLEFLIYFQGNSAPDKSGLPSDRFSAERTGGSVSTLTIQRTQQEDSAVYLCASSGQGNLNTEAFFGQGTRLTVV.

This clonotype showed up many times. The chain couples TRBV20-1 to TRBJ2-5; 9 nucleotides align to TRBD2. Losses at the gene ends were 1 base for V and 5 bases for J; bases not matched to a gene: 8. The germline CDR1 and CDR2 sequences are DFQATT and SNEGSKA (reference sequence). CDR3 length: 15 amino acids. CDR3 nucleotide sequence: TGCAGTGCTAGAGTTCCCGGGACTAGCATGGAGACCCAGTACTTC. Encoded protein: CSARVPGTSMETQYF.

The chain joins TRBV7-2 to TRBJ1-2; 8 nucleotides match TRBD1. With V trimmed by 2 bases and J by 6 bases, 2 bases remained unmatched. Germline CDR1 reads SGHTA; CDR2 reads FQGNSA. The CDR3 has 13 residues. The CDR3 nucleotides read TGTGCCAGCAGCTTAACAGGGGGAGATGGCTACACCTTC. This codes for CASSLTGGDGYTF.

This clonotype appeared a few times. CDR3 sequence: CASSHERDRGETQYF. CDR3 sequence (DNA): TGTGCCAGCAGTCATGAACGGGACAGAGGAGAGACCCAGTACTTC. The V and J genes are TRBV5-6 and TRBJ2-5; 7 nucleotides line up with TRBD1. Germline V gene lookup returns CDR1 SGHDT and CDR2 YYEEEE. J was trimmed by 4 bases and V by 5 bases; bases with no gene match: 11. The CDR3 has 15 residues.

This rearrangement joins TRBV29-1 to TRBJ2-2, with D tentatively TRBD1 (6 bases). The CDR3 is 14 residues long. CDR1 is SQVTM and CDR2 is ANQGSEA in the germline V gene. Between the trimmed V and J ends, which lost 6 bases and 6 bases, there was a span of 17 bases. CDR3 amino acids: CSVVRSQGAGELFF. CDR3 in DNA: TGCAGCGTCGTTCGCTCACAGGGTGCCGGGGAGCTGTTTTTT.

The sample holds a few counts of this clonotype. V is TRBV5-1 and J is TRBJ2-1, with TRBD2 as a possible D gene (5 bases). V lost 0 bases, J lost 0 bases, and 13 bases lay in between. This CDR3 is 17 amino acids long. Germline loops: CDR1 SGHRS, CDR2 YFSETQ. CDR3 coding DNA: TGCGCCAGCAGCTTGGCCAATCAGCGGAGCTCCTACAATGAGCAGTTCTTC. Translation: CASSLANQRSSYNEQFF.

This clonotype has a count of ten or more. This chain connects TRBV7-9 to TRBJ2-3; TRBD2 agrees at 8 bases. V was clipped by 4 bases and J by 4 bases; unmatched bases: 7. Germline values: CDR1 SEHNR, CDR2 FQNEAQ (reference sequence). The CDR3 extends over 15 amino acids. The CDR3 sequence: CASSSGLAVADTQYF. CDR3 sequence (DNA): TGTGCCAGCAGCTCCGGACTAGCTGTAGCAGATACGCAGTATTTT.

The V and J genes are TRBV7-3 and TRBJ2-3; no reliable D call. Germline values: CDR1 SGHTA, CDR2 FQGTGA. V was trimmed by 5 bases and J by 1 base, leaving 16 bases between them. The CDR3 sequence is 16 residues long. CDR3 sequence (DNA): TGTGCCAGCAGCCCAAGGGCCGTCGTTGGCACAGATACGCAGTATTTT. This translates into CASSPRAVVGTDTQYF. The whole variable domain, filled in from reference TRBV7-3 and TRBJ2-3, reads GAGVSQTPSNKVTEKGKYVELRCDPISGHTALYWYRQSLGQGPEFLIYFQGTGAADDSGLPNDRFFAVRPEGSVSTLKIQRTERGDSAVYLCASSPRAVVGTDTQYFGPGTRLTVL.

This clonotype was recorded a few times. This chain uses TRBV7-9 with TRBJ2-1, with no clear D. This CDR3 is 12 amino acids long. V gave up 5 bases and J gave up 4 bases, with 6 bases separating them. Per the germline V gene, CDR1 is SEHNR and CDR2 is FQNEAQ (reference sequence). CDR3 sequence: CASSHSYNEQFF. CDR3 nucleotides: TGTGCCAGCAGCCATTCGTACAATGAGCAGTTCTTC. Filled out from reference TRBV7-9 and TRBJ2-1, the complete variable domain reads DTGVSQNPRHKITKRGQNVTFRCDPISEHNRLYWYRQTLGQGPEFLTYFQNEAQLEKSRLLSDRFSAERPKGSFSTLEIQRTEQGDSAMYLCASSHSYNEQFFGPGTRLTVL.

The chain couples TRBV6-4 to TRBJ2-3; 10 nucleotides match TRBD2. The ends lost 4 bases at V and 6 bases at J; junction bases unmatched: 1. CDR1 and CDR2 from the germline V gene are MRHNA and SNTAGT. The CDR3 extends over 13 amino acids. The CDR3 loop reads CASSGLAGDTQYF. The CDR3 nucleotides read TGTGCCAGCAGTGGACTAGCGGGCGATACGCAGTATTTT.

J is TRBJ1-2 and V is TRBV29-1; D remains ambiguous. The ends were cut back, 4 bases at V and 4 bases at J, with 10 bases in the middle. CDR1 and CDR2 from the germline V gene are SQVTM and ANQGSEA. This CDR3 has 12 residues. CDR3: CSVVTILYGYTF. The CDR3 DNA sequence: TGCAGCGTTGTAACGATACTCTATGGCTACACCTTC.

This clonotype was counted at least ten times. The rearrangement uses TRBV20-1 and TRBJ1-6; no clear D gene. The V gene lost 5 bases and the J gene lost 1 base, with 12 bases spanning the gap. There are 15 residues in the CDR3. CDR1 and CDR2 (germline): DFQATT, SNEGSKA (reference sequence). CDR3 amino acids: CSALRDASYNSPLHF. Here the CDR3 DNA reads TGCAGTGCTCTGAGGGATGCGTCCTATAATTCACCCCTCCACTTT.

There are a few counts of this clonotype. The chain combines TRBV9 with TRBJ2-7; D is unclear. The V gene's germline CDR1 is SGDLS and CDR2 YYNGEE. This CDR3 region has 11 residues. V shed 5 bases and J shed 2 bases, with 5 bases lying between them. CDR3 amino acids: CASSYPYEQYF. CDR3 bases: TGTGCCAGCAGTTACCCCTACGAGCAGTACTTC.